This T cell receptor beta chain was captured in a study of blood T cell repertoires in COVID-19. About the study: The United States, Italy and Spain were the sources of the acute and convalescent COVID-19 samples. In each case, the material was cDNA or gDNA derived from T cells, B-cell-depleted T cells, or PBMCs.

This clone showed up many times. The sample has other DNA sequences that encode this CDR3 too. This table comes from immunoSEQ multiplex PCR, and its TCRdb copy is limited to in-frame clones, with some not included. In the table there are about 98,000 clones, roughly 80% of which are singletons. This CDR3 is built from 12 residues. Germline V gene sequence: CDR1 SGHNT, CDR2 YYREEE (reference sequence). V was trimmed by 5 bases and J by 5 bases, leaving 10 bases between them. The chain links TRBV5-4 to TRBJ2-5; tentatively, D is TRBD2 (6 bases). This receptor was identified in an elderly woman with acute or convalescent COVID-19. The specimen sequenced was peripheral blood. Here the CDR3 DNA reads TGTGCCAGCAGTCGGGACTCCGAGACCCAGTACTTC. It translates to CASSRDSETQYF.